Many counts were recorded for the clone carrying this T cell receptor beta chain. The CDR3 is 12 residues long. Trimming shortened V by 2 bases and J by 11 bases, and 12 bases separated the two germline ends. The library targeted TCRbeta and was prepared with unique molecular identifiers. TCRdb processed the PCR reads anew with MiXCR; each CDR3 protein has one entry. Of tens of thousands of distinct CDR3 sequences in the sample, approximately 7.3% are singletons; the top ten hold over 2.5%. The sample comes from a study of T-cell reconstitution after alpha-beta-depleted transplantation in children. Sequences were derived from PBMCs from the stem cell graft donor, sampled from the stem cell graft. The chain joins TRBV12-3 or TRBV12-4 to TRBJ1-1; TRBD1 might be the D (6 bases). The receptor's source is a human donor who donated a stem cell graft to a child with acute lymphoblastic leukemia. This CDR3 reads CASSLLGAGAFF. The CDR3 DNA follows: TGTGCCAGCAGTTTATTGGGGGCCGGGGCTTTCTTT.